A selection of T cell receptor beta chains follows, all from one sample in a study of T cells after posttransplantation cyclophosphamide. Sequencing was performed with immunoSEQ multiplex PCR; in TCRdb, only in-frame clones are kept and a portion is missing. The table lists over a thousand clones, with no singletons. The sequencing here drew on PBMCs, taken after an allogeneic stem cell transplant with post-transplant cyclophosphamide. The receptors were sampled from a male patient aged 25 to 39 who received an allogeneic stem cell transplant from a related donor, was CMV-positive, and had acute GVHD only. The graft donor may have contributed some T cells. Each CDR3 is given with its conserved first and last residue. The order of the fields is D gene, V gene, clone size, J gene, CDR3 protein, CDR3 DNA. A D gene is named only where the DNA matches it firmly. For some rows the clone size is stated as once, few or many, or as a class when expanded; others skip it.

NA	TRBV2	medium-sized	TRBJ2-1	CASSEWYSSYNEQFF	TGTGCCAGCAGTGAATGGTATAGCTCCTACAATGAGCAGTTCTTC
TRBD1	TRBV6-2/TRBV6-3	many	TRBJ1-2	CASSMTGANYGYTF	TGTGCCAGCAGCATGACAGGGGCTAACTATGGCTACACCTTC
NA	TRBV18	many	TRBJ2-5	CASSPAGVAETQYF	TGTGCCAGCTCACCCGCAGGGGTTGCAGAGACCCAGTACTTC
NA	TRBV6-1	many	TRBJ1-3	CASSEATAGRNTIYF	TGTGCCAGCAGTGAAGCGACGGCGGGGAGAAACACCATATATTTT
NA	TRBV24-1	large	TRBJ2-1	CATSGGDEQFF	TGTGCCACCAGTGGAGGGGATGAGCAGTTCTTC
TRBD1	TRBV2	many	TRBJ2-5	CASSGQGASETQYF	TGTGCCAGCAGTGGACAGGGGGCATCTGAGACCCAGTACTTC
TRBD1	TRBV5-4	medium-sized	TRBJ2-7	CASSPGGTGMLEQYF	TGTGCCAGCAGCCCAGGAGGGACAGGGATGCTCGAGCAGTACTTC
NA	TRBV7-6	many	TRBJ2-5	CASSSAETQYF	TGTGCCAGCAGCTCCGCGGAGACCCAGTACTTC
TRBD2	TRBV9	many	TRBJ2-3	CASSTPRRGGPDTQYF	TGTGCCAGCAGCACACCCCGGCGGGGGGGCCCAGATACGCAGTATTTT
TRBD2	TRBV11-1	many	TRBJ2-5	CASSRTSGGGETQYF	TGTGCCAGCAGCAGGACTAGCGGGGGGGGTGAGACCCAGTACTTC
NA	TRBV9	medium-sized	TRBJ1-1	CASSGQVGLMNTEAFF	TGTGCCAGCAGCGGACAGGTTGGTCTCATGAACACTGAAGCTTTCTTT
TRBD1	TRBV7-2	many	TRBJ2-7	CASTGTGGPYEQYF	TGTGCCAGCACCGGGACAGGGGGCCCCTACGAGCAGTACTTC
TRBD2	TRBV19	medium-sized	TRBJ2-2	CASSRKIGGEIGGELFF	TGTGCCAGTAGCCGCAAAATCGGGGGGGAGATAGGCGGGGAGCTGTTTTTT
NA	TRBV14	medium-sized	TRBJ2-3	CASSQGLLLDTQYF	TGTGCCAGCAGCCAAGGACTCCTTTTAGATACGCAGTATTTT
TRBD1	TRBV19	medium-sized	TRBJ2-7	CASSAGTGGREQYF	TGTGCCAGTAGCGCCGGGACAGGGGGTCGCGAGCAGTACTTC
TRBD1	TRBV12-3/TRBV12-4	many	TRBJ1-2	CASSFPSQGNLYGYTF	TGTGCCAGCAGTTTCCCATCACAGGGGAACCTCTATGGCTACACCTTC
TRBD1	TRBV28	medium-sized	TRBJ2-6	CASSLTGRSGANVLTF	TGTGCCAGCAGTTTGACAGGGAGATCCGGGGCCAACGTCCTGACTTTC
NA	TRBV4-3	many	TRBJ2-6	CASSQDLVGEDSLFSGANVLTF	TGCGCCAGCAGCCAAGATTTAGTAGGAGAGGACAGCCTGTTCTCGGGGGCCAACGTCCTGACTTTC
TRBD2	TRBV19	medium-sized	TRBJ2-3	CASRPSGLAGQDTQYF	TGTGCCAGTCGCCCCTCGGGACTAGCGGGGCAAGATACGCAGTATTTT
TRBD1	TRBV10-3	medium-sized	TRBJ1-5	CAISPGQGNQPQHF	TGTGCCATCAGTCCGGGACAGGGGAATCAGCCCCAGCATTTT
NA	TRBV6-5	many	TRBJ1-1	CASSYSGGGEAFF	TGTGCCAGCAGTTACTCGGGGGGAGGTGAAGCTTTCTTT
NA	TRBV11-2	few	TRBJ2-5	CASSLAATVPEETQYF	TGTGCCAGCAGCTTAGCTGCGACTGTACCAGAGGAGACCCAGTACTTC
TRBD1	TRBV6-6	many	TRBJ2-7	CASRTGGDYEQYF	TGTGCCAGCAGGACAGGGGGCGATTACGAGCAGTACTTC
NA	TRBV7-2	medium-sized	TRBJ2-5	CASSWGLSRETQYF	TGTGCCAGCAGCTGGGGACTCAGCCGAGAGACCCAGTACTTC
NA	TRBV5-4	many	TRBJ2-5	CASGGGGKETQYF	TGTGCCAGCGGAGGCGGGGGCAAAGAGACCCAGTACTTC
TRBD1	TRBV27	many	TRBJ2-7	CASKGQGTYEQYF	TGTGCCAGCAAGGGACAGGGGACCTACGAGCAGTACTTC
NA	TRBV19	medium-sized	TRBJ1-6	CASGAMRGSYNSPLHF	TGTGCCAGTGGGGCCATGCGGGGCTCCTATAATTCACCCCTCCACTTT
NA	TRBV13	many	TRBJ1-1	CASGRGRETEAFF	TGTGCCAGCGGCAGGGGCCGCGAGACTGAAGCTTTCTTT
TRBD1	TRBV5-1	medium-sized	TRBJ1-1	CASRPGTGGGNTEAFF	TGCGCCAGCAGACCCGGGACAGGGGGAGGGAACACTGAAGCTTTCTTT
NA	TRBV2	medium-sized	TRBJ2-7	CASSAGLPSSYEQYF	TGTGCCAGCAGTGCAGGGTTACCCTCCTCCTACGAGCAGTACTTC
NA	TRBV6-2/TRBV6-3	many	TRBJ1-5	CASSYPTAQHF	TGTGCCAGCAGTTACCCCACGGCCCAGCATTTT
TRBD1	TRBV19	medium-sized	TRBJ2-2	CASSKRQGASGTGELFF	TGTGCCAGTAGTAAGAGGCAGGGGGCGTCGGGCACCGGGGAGCTGTTTTTT
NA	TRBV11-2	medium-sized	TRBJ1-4	CASSRSLTGGNEKLFF	TGTGCCAGCAGCCGCAGTCTGACAGGAGGAAATGAAAAACTGTTTTTT
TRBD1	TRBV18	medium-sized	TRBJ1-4	CASSPPGQPLEKLFF	TGTGCCAGCTCACCACCGGGACAGCCTCTTGAAAAACTGTTTTTT
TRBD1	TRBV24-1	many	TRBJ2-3	CATSDRDRGFGADTQYF	TGTGCCACCAGTGACAGGGACAGGGGGTTTGGGGCAGATACGCAGTATTTT
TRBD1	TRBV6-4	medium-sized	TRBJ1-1	CASSLQGFDTEAFF	TGTGCCAGCAGTTTACAGGGGTTTGACACTGAAGCTTTCTTT
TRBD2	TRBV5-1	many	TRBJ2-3	CASSSLAGPGDTQYF	TGCGCCAGCAGCTCATTAGCGGGGCCGGGAGATACGCAGTATTTT
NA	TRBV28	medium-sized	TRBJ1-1	CASLVPGQNTEAFF	TGTGCCAGCCTCGTGCCGGGACAGAACACTGAAGCTTTCTTT
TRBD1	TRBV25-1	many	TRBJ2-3	CASSFSSGQGTDTQYF	TGTGCCAGCAGCTTCTCTTCGGGACAGGGAACAGATACGCAGTATTTT
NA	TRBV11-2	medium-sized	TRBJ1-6	CASSLGSGSPLHF	TGTGCCAGCAGCTTAGGCTCAGGTTCACCCCTCCACTTT
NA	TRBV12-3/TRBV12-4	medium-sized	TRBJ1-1	CASSILYGTEAFF	TGTGCCAGCAGTATTCTATATGGCACTGAAGCTTTCTTT
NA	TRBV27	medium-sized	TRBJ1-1	CASSKNTEAFF	TGTGCCAGCTCCAAGAACACTGAAGCTTTCTTT
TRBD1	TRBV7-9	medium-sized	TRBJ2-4	CASSLPGQGANIQYF	TGTGCCAGCAGCTTACCGGGACAGGGGGCAAACATTCAGTACTTC
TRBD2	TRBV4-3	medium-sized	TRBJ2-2	CASSPGVIAGVRGGELFF	TGCGCCAGCAGCCCGGGGGTGATAGCGGGGGTTCGAGGCGGGGAGCTGTTTTTT
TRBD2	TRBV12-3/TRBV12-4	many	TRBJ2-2	CASSTSGGAIGELFF	TGTGCCAGCAGTACTAGCGGGGGGGCTATCGGGGAGCTGTTTTTT
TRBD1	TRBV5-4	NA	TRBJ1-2	CASSQDRTGQYGYTF	TGCGCCAGCAGCCAAGATAGGACAGGGCAATATGGCTACACCTTC
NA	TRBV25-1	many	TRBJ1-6	CASSVVDNSPLHF	TGTGCCAGCAGTGTAGTGGATAATTCACCCCTCCACTTT
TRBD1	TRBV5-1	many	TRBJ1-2	CASRLQGVLNYGYTF	TGCGCCAGCAGGTTACAGGGGGTCCTTAACTATGGCTACACCTTC
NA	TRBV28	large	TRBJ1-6	CASSYGVFGSPLHF	TGTGCCAGCAGTTACGGGGTTTTCGGTTCACCCCTCCACTTT
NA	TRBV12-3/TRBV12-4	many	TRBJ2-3	CASSLAGFTQYF	TGTGCCAGCAGTTTGGCAGGCTTTACGCAGTATTTT
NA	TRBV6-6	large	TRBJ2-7	CASSLSPYEQYF	TGTGCCAGCAGTCTTAGCCCCTACGAGCAGTACTTC
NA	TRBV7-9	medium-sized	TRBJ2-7	CATGVDEQYF	TGTGCCACAGGGGTCGACGAGCAGTACTTC
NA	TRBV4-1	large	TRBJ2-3	CASSQEGPTDTQYF	TGCGCCAGCAGCCAAGAAGGTCCCACAGATACGCAGTATTTT
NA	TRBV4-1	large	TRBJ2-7	CASSPLGGNAEQYF	TGCGCCAGCAGCCCTCTGGGGGGAAACGCCGAGCAGTACTTC
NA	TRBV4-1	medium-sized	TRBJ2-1	CASSRTGEAEQFF	TGCGCCAGCAGCCGAACAGGGGAGGCTGAGCAGTTCTTC
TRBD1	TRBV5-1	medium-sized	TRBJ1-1	CASSWGQGTEAFF	TGCGCCAGCAGCTGGGGACAGGGGACTGAAGCTTTCTTT